This T cell receptor beta chain was identified in a study of blood T cell repertoires in COVID-19. Whole-study context: Sample material is recorded as cDNA or gDNA derived from T cells, B-cell-depleted T cells, or PBMCs.

Under the authors' procedure: Nucleated cell number was recorded as an estimate derived from reference gene primer amplification. Libraries were prepared by immunoSEQ multiplex PCR; TCRdb keeps only in-frame clonotypes and omits some of them. V and J calls and clone size are copied from that table; D and trimming were computed from the DNA. The sample includes about 260,000 clones, more than 75% of them seen just once. This clone was detected only a few times. CDR1 is MDHEN, CDR2 SYDVKM, per germline. CDR3 length equals 15 residues. Deletions cut 4 bases from V and 5 bases from J, with 17 bases between. Those enrolled, adults aged roughly 18 to 100 years, came from 20 to 25 US areas.

This clonotype was obtained from a woman in her fifties or sixties who had recovered from COVID-19. Sample: PBMCs or T cells enriched from blood (not recorded which). The chain couples TRBV28 to TRBJ1-1, with D possibly TRBD1 on 6 matching bases. CDR3 coding DNA: TGTGCCAGCAGTTACGCCCTAGGGACAACGACTGAAGCTTTCTTT. Residues: CASSYALGTTTEAFF.